What follows are 13 T cell receptor beta chains derived from one specimen sequenced in a study of CD8 T cells in Susac syndrome. With random hexamers, roughly 0.45 to 1 ug RNA was reverse transcribed. Using its own MiXCR run on the immunoSEQ multiplex PCR reads, TCRdb lists one record per CDR3 protein. The top ten hold 0.13% to 0.15% of the sample, which has about 140,000 distinct CDR3 sequences, around 93% seen once. Sequenced: CD4+ T cells from PBMCs. The receptors come from a human donor with Susac syndrome.

The chain couples TRBV29-1 to TRBJ1-1; 7 positions agree with TRBD1. J was trimmed by 0 bases and V by 8 bases; bases with no gene match: 9. CDR3 length: 14 residues. Germline-derived CDR1 and CDR2 are SQVTM and ANQGSEA. The CDR3 region has the DNA TGCAGCTACCACCAGGGACAGCTGAACACTGAAGCTTTCTTT. Translating it yields CSYHQGQLNTEAFF.

V gene TRBV19 combines with J gene TRBJ1-2, with 7 bases that match TRBD1. CDR3 size: 15 residues. In germline, CDR1 is LNHDA, CDR2 SQIVND (reference sequence). V dropped 5 bases and J dropped 2; count of bases not matched to a gene: 8. DNA of the CDR3: TGTGCCAGTAGTCCCCAGGGACAGATCAACTATGGCTACACCTTC. It is translated as CASSPQGQINYGYTF.

This chain links TRBV20-1 with TRBJ2-4; D may correspond to TRBD1 or TRBD2 (5 bases each). Germline V gene sequence: CDR1 DFQATT, CDR2 SNEGSKA (reference sequence). This CDR3 region has 17 residues. V dropped 1 base and J dropped 5 bases, with 21 bases sitting between them. CDR3 bases: TGCAGTGCTAGAGCGATAACCGGGACCCCGGGCGAAAACATTCAGTACTTC. Translating it yields CSARAITGTPGENIQYF.

The chain is built from TRBV20-1 and TRBJ2-3; TRBD1 might be the D (5 bases). Germline CDR1 is DFQATT and CDR2 is SNEGSKA (reference sequence). CDR3 length: 13 residues. Deletions cut 5 bases from V and 6 bases from J, with 15 bases between. The CDR3 loop reads CSALGATPDTQYF. The CDR3 coding sequence is TGCAGTGCTCTTGGGGCAACCCCGGATACGCAGTATTTT.

This clonotype was counted between two and nine times. V usage is TRBV9 and J usage is TRBJ1-1; the D is unclear. CDR3 length: 13 residues. Trimming took off 5 bases at V and 0 bases at J, with 8 bases between the two ends. The germline CDR1 and CDR2 sequences are SGDLS and YYNGEE. The CDR3 region has the DNA TGTGCCAGCAGTATTACGGTGAACACTGAAGCTTTCTTT. It translates to CASSITVNTEAFF.

The CDR3 loop is CASSLTGTLGDEQYF. In DNA form, the CDR3 reads TGTGCCAGCTCTCTCACAGGGACCCTTGGGGACGAGCAGTACTTC. The rearrangement joins TRBV18 to TRBJ2-7; D is perhaps TRBD1 (6 bases). Germline CDR1 reads KGHSH; CDR2 reads LQKENI. CDR3 size: 15 residues. V gave up 6 bases and J gave up 5 bases, with 20 bases separating them.

CDR3 residues: CAWSTGLSAFF. DNA of the CDR3: TGTGCCTGGAGTACGGGGTTATCAGCTTTCTTT. The V call is TRBV30, the J call TRBJ1-1, with D uncertain. The CDR3 is 11 amino acids. The V gene's germline CDR1 is GTSNPN and CDR2 SVGIG (reference sequence). Trimming left V 2 bases short and J 10 bases short, with 11 bases between.

The gene calls are TRBV6-6 and TRBJ2-4; possibly TRBD1 for D (5 bases). Per germline, CDR1 MNHNY and CDR2 SVGAGI (reference sequence). The CDR3 runs 15 residues. V shed 5 bases and J shed 1 base, with 12 bases lying between them. CDR3 DNA sequence: TGTGCCAGCAGTCCAGGGTTGACGGCCAAAAACATTCAGTACTTC. Amino acid sequence: CASSPGLTAKNIQYF.

This chain links TRBV14 with TRBJ2-6; tentative D call: TRBD2 (5 bases). V lost 9 bases and J 4 bases, leaving 13 bases between the germline ends. CDR1 SGHDN and CDR2 FVKESK come from the germline V gene. The CDR3 sequence is 14 residues long. This chain's CDR3 is CASGRGSGANVLTF. The CDR3 DNA sequence: TGTGCCAGTGGGCGAGGGTCCGGGGCCAACGTCCTGACTTTC.

The V and J genes are TRBV20-1 and TRBJ1-2; TRBD1 is a possible D gene (6 bases). The CDR3 covers 14 residues. In germline, CDR1 is DFQATT, CDR2 SNEGSKA (reference sequence). Trimming took off 3 bases at V and 2 bases at J, with 13 bases between the two ends. CDR3: CSARRATGNYGYTF. CDR3 DNA: TGCAGTGCTAGGAGGGCAACAGGGAACTATGGCTACACCTTC.

The gene calls are TRBV5-6 and TRBJ2-7; D is perhaps TRBD2 (7 bases). The V and J ends lost 2 bases and 5 bases respectively, with 17 bases between them. This CDR3 is built from 15 residues. CDR1 is SGHDT and CDR2 is YYEEEE in the germline V gene. The CDR3 coding sequence is TGTGCCAGCAGCTTACAGGGAGGGCCATCCAACGAGCAGTACTTC. Its protein is CASSLQGGPSNEQYF. The entire variable domain, with the rest obtained from reference TRBV5-6 and TRBJ2-7, is as follows: DAGVTQSPTHLIKTRGQQVTLRCSPKSGHDTVSWYQQALGQGPQFIFQYYEEEERQRGNFPDRFSGHQFPNYSSELNVNALLLGDSALYLCASSLQGGPSNEQYFGPGTRLTVT.

This chain joins TRBV29-1 and TRBJ1-2; 7 bases align to TRBD1. J gave up 2 bases and V 2 bases, and 17 bases lay outside the gene matches. The CDR3 covers 18 residues. The germline gives CDR1 SQVTM, CDR2 ANQGSEA. CDR3 DNA sequence: TGCAGCGTTGAAATTTCCGGTTGGACAGGCCGACGAAACTATGGCTACACCTTC. Its protein product is CSVEISGWTGRRNYGYTF.

The chain uses TRBV9 and TRBJ2-1; 14 nucleotides line up with TRBD2. The germline V gene has CDR1 SGDLS and CDR2 YYNGEE. Losses at the gene ends were 1 base for V and 5 bases for J; bases not matched to a gene: 2. The CDR3 is 16 residues long. Written as DNA, the CDR3 is TGTGCCAGCAGCGTAAGGGGACTAGCGGGGGACAATGAGCAGTTCTTC. Encoded protein: CASSVRGLAGDNEQFF.